A selection of T cell receptor beta chains follows, all from one sample in a study of read filtering for tumor transcriptome and immune sequencing. TCRdb passed the reads through MiXCR, listing each CDR3 protein once. Altogether around 40,000 distinct CDR3 sequences are present, roughly an eighth being singletons, with the ten largest covering about 30%. Sequencing input: a population of CD138-negative cells sorted from bone marrow. The origin of the receptors is a donor at least 40 years old with multiple myeloma. The conserved cysteine and the conserved F or W are not part of the CDR3 here. The order of the fields is J gene, V gene, CDR3 length, CDR3 protein.

TRBJ2-1 TRBV20-1 9 SARTYNEQF
TRBJ2-1 TRBV28 13 ASSLPGGSRAEQF
TRBJ2-1 TRBV28 13 ASSLSQGIYNEQF
. TRBV28 13 ASSLPLNTPVEQF
TRBJ2-1 TRBV6-2/TRBV6-3 12 ASTLAGEGVVQF
TRBJ2-2 TRBV6-2/TRBV6-3 14 ASSYSRTGGNGELF
TRBJ1-1 TRBV20-1 12 SATEVVWNTEAF
TRBJ2-1 TRBV9 14 ASSVGGTSNNNEQF
TRBJ2-7 TRBV29-1 11 SVRQVDSYEQY
TRBJ2-7 TRBV6-6 10 ASSQQGNEQY
TRBJ1-3 TRBV27 11 ASSLTGGTTIY
TRBJ2-1 TRBV6-2/TRBV6-3 12 ASSEAGGDNEQF
TRBJ1-3 TRBV20-1 11 SAATGGGNTIY
TRBJ2-7 TRBV19 14 ASSIGTSGRTYEQY
TRBJ2-5 TRBV6-5 12 ASSYSGARETQY
TRBJ1-3 TRBV6-5 14 ASRPVGGSSGNTIY
TRBJ2-7 TRBV18 14 ASSGLAGGPGGEQY
TRBJ2-3 TRBV20-1 8 SAPLDTQY
TRBJ2-6 TRBV2 14 ASSEAGGSGANVLT
TRBJ2-7 TRBV29-1 11 SARTSGSYEQY
TRBJ1-1 TRBV4-1 13 ASSQDGSHPTEAF
TRBJ2-5 TRBV5-1 12 ASSLTLQGETQY